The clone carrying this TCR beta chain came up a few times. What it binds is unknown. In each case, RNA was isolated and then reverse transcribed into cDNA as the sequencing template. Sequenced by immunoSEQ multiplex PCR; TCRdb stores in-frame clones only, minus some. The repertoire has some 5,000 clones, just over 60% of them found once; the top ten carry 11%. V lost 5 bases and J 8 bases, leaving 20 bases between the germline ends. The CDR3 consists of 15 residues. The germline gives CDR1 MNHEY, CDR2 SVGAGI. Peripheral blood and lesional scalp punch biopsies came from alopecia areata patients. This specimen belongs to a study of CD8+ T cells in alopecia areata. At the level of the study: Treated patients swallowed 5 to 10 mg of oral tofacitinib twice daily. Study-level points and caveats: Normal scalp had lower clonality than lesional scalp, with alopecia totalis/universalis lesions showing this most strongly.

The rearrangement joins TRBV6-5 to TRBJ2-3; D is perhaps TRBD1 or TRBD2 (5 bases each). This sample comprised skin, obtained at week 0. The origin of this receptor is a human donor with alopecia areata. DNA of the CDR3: TGTGCCAGCAGTGCTCGGGCCTCGACGGGGCTTACGCAGTATTTT. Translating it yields CASSARASTGLTQYF.